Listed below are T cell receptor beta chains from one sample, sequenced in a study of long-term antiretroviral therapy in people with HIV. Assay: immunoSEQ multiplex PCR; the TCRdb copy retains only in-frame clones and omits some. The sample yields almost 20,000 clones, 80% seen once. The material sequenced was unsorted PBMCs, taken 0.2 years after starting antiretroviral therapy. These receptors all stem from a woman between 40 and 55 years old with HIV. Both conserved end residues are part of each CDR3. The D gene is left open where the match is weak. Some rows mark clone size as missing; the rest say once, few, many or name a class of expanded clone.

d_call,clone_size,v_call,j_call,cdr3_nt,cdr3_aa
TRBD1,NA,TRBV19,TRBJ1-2,TGTGCCAGTAGTATAATCCACACTACAGGGGGCCTCTATGGCTACACCTTC,CASSIIHTTGGLYGYTF
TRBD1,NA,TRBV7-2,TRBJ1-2,TGTGCCAGCAGCTTAGCAATCAGGGGGCAGGGGGGCTACACCTTC,CASSLAIRGQGGYTF
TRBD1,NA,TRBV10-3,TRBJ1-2,TGTGCCATCAGTGAGTCGACGGGACAGAAAAACTATGGCTACACCTTC,CAISESTGQKNYGYTF
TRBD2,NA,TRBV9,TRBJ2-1,TGTGCCAGCAGCTCTTTGACTAGCGGTTCTTACAATGAGCAGTTCTTC,CASSSLTSGSYNEQFF
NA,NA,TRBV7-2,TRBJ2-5,TGTGCCAGCAGGCGCCTGGGGCAAGAGACCCAGTACTTC,CASRRLGQETQYF
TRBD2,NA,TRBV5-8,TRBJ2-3,TGTGCCAGCAGCTTAGGGACTAGCGGGAGTGGGACAGATACGCAGTATTTT,CASSLGTSGSGTDTQYF
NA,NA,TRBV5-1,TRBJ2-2,TGCGCCAGCAGCTTGATTCGGGGGGAGCTGTTTTTT,CASSLIRGELFF
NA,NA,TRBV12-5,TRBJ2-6,TGTGCTAGTGGGGAGTCTGGGGCCAACGTCCTGACTTTC,CASGESGANVLTF
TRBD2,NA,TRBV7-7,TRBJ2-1,TGTGCCAGCAGCTCCGCTAGCGGGGGCTACAATGAGCAGTTCTTC,CASSSASGGYNEQFF
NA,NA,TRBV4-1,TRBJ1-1,TGCGCCAGCAGCCGGGACGGGGGCTCGGGCACTGAAGCTTTCTTT,CASSRDGGSGTEAFF
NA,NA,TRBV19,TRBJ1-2,TGTGCCAGTAGTTGGCGCCCGTCGGGCTATGGCTACACCTTC,CASSWRPSGYGYTF
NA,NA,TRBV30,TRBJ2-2,TGTGCCTGGTATAAGGGTAGTATCGGGGAGCTGTTTTTT,CAWYKGSIGELFF
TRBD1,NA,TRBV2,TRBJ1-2,TGTGCCAGCAGCCCACGGACAGGGTACTATGGCTACACCTTC,CASSPRTGYYGYTF
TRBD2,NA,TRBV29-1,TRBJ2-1,TGCAGCGCAAGCGCGGGACTAACCAACAATGAGCAGTTCTTC,CSASAGLTNNEQFF
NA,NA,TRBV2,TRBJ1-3,TGTGCCAGCAGGGACACCGGCTCTGGAAACACCATATATTTT,CASRDTGSGNTIYF
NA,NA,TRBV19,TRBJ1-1,TGTGCCACTGGGAGGTTGAACACTGAAGCTTTCTTT,CATGRLNTEAFF
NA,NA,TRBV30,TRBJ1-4,TGTGCCTGGAGCGCCCCGGGTCCCGGTGAAAAACTGTTTTTT,CAWSAPGPGEKLFF
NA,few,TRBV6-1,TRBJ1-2,TGTGCCAGCAGTGAAGTGAGGGCTTCCGTCTATGGCTACACCTTC,CASSEVRASVYGYTF
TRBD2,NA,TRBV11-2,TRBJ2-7,TGTGCCAGCAGCTTAGGGACTAGTTTAAGGGGCGAGCAGTACTTC,CASSLGTSLRGEQYF
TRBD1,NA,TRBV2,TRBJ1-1,TGTGCCAGCAGTGCCTGGGACAGGGGAAGAAACACTGAAGCTTTCTTT,CASSAWDRGRNTEAFF
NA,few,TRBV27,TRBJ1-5,TGTGCCAGCAGTTTTCCGGGGGCCAATCAGCCCCAGCATTTT,CASSFPGANQPQHF
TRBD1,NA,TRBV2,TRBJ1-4,TGTGCCAGCAGTGAAGCGGGGACAGACTCTTTT,CASSEAGTDSF
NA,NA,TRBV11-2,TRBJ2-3,TGTGCCAGCAGCGCGGGTCTCTACGACACAGATACGCAGTATTTT,CASSAGLYDTDTQYF
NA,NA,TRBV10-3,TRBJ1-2,TGTGCCATCGCGGACACCTCTTATGGCTACACCTTC,CAIADTSYGYTF
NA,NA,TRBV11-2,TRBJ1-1,TGTGCCAGCAGCTTAGATGCGGCAGGGAACACTGAAGCTTTCTTT,CASSLDAAGNTEAFF
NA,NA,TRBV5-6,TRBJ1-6,TGTGCCAGCAGCTTGGCTCGAAGTTCACCCCTCCACTTT,CASSLARSSPLHF
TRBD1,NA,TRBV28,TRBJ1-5,TGTGCCAGCAGAACAGGGACAGGGGGCTTCCAGCCCCAGCATTTT,CASRTGTGGFQPQHF
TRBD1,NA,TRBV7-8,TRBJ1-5,TGTGCCAGCAGCTCGTCCGGACAGGGGGCAGGCAATCAGCCCCAGCATTTT,CASSSSGQGAGNQPQHF
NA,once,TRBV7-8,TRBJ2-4,TGTGCCAGCAGCAAAAGCCGACAGCTAGCCAAAAACATTCAGTACTTC,CASSKSRQLAKNIQYF
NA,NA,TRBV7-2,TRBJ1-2,TGTGCCAGCAGCTTATTCAGGCTTAACTATGGCTACACCTTC,CASSLFRLNYGYTF